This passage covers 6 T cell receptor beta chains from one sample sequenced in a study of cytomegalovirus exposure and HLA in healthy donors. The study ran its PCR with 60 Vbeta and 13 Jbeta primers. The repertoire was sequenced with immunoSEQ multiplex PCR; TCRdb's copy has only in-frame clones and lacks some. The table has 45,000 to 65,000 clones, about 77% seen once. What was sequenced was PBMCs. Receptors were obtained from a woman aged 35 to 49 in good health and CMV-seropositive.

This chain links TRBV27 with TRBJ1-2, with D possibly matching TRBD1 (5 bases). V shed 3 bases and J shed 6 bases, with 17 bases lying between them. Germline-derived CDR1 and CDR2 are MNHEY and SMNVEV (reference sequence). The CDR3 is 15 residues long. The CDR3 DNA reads TGTGCCAGCAGTTTTACCAGGGCAGGTGGGGATGGCTACACCTTC. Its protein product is CASSFTRAGGDGYTF.

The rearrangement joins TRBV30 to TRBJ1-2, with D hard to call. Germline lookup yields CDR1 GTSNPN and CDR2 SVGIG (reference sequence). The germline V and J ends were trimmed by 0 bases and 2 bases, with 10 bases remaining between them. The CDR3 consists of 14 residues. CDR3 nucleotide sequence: TGTGCCTGGAGTGTACTTGCGCTAAACTATGGCTACACCTTC. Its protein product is CAWSVLALNYGYTF.

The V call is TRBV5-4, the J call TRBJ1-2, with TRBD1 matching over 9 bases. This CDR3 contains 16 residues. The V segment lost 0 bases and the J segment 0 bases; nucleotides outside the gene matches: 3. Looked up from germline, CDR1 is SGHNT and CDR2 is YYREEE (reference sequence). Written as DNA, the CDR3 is TGTGCCAGCAGCTTGGGGGACAGGGCCCCTAACTATGGCTACACCTTC. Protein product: CASSLGDRAPNYGYTF.

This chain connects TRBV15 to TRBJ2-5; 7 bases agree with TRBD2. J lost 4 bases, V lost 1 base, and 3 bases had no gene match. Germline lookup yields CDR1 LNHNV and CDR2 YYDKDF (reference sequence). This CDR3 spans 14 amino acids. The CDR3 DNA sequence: TGTGCCACCAGCAGAGGGGGGGGAAGAGAGACCCAGTACTTC. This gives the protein CATSRGGGRETQYF.

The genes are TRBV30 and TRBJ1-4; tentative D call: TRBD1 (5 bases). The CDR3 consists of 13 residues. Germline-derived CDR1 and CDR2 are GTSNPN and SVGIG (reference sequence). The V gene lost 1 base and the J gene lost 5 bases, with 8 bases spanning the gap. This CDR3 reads CAWSGDSNEKLFF. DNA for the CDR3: TGTGCCTGGAGTGGGGACTCAAATGAAAAACTGTTTTTT.

The CDR3 reads CASSQLGGASINEQFF. In DNA, the CDR3 is TGTGCCAGCAGCCAACTTGGGGGGGCTAGTATCAATGAGCAGTTCTTC. The chain recombines TRBV5-6 with TRBJ2-1, with D perhaps TRBD2 (7 bases). Trimming left V 4 bases short and J 6 bases short, with 20 bases between. The CDR3 length is 16 residues. In germline, CDR1 is SGHDT, CDR2 YYEEEE.